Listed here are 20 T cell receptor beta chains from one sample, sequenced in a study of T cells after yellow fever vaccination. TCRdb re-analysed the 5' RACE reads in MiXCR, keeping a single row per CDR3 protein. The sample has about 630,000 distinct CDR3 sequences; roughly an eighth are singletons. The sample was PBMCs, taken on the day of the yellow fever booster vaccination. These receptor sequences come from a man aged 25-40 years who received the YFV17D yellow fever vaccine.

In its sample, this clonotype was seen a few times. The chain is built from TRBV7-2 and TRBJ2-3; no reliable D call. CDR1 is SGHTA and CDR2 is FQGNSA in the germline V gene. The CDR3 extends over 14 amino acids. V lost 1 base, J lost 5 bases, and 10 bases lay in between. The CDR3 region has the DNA TGTGCCAGCAGCTTAGAAGGGATTGGAGATACGCAGTATTTT. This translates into CASSLEGIGDTQYF.

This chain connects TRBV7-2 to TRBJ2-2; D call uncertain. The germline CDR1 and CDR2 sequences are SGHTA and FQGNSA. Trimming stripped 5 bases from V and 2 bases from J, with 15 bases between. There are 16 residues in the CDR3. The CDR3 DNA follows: TGTGCCAGCAGCCAGAGGCCCCAACCCAACACCGGGGAGCTGTTTTTT. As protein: CASSQRPQPNTGELFF.

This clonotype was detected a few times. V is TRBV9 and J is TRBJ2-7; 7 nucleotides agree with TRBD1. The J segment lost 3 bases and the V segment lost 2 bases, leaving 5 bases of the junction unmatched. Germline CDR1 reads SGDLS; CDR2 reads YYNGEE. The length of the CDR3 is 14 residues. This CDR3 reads CASSVGTDIYEQYF. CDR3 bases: TGTGCCAGCAGCGTTGGGACAGACATCTACGAGCAGTACTTC. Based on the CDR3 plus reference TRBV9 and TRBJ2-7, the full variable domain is DSGVTQTPKHLITATGQRVTLRCSPRSGDLSVYWYQQSLDQGLQFLIQYYNGEERAKGNILERFSAQQFPDLHSELNLSSLELGDSALYFCASSVGTDIYEQYFGPGTRLTVT.

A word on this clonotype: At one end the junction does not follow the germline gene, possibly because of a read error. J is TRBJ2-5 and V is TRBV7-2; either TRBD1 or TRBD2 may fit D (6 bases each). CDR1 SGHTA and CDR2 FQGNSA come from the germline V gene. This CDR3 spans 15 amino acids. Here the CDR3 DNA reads TGTGCCAGCAGCCGGGGGCGGGACACACAAGAGACCCTGTACTTC. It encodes CASSRGRDTQETLYF.

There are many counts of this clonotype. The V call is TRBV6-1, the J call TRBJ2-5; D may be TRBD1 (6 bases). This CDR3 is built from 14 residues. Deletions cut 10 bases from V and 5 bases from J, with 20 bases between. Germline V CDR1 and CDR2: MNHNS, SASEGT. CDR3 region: CATRWQGFLETQYF. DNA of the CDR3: TGTGCCACCAGGTGGCAGGGGTTTTTGGAGACCCAGTACTTC.

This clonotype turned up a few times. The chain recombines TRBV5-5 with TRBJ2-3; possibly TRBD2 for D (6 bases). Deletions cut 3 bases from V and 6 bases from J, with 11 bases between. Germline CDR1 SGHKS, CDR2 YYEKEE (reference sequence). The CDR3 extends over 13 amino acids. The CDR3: CASSSTLADTQYF. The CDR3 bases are TGTGCCAGCAGCTCTACGCTAGCGGATACGCAGTATTTT. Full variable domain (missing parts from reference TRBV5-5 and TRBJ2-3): DAGVTQSPTHLIKTRGQQVTLRCSPISGHKSVSWYQQVLGQGPQFIFQYYEKEERGRGNFPDRFSARQFPNYSSELNVNALLLGDSALYLCASSSTLADTQYFGPGTRLTVL.

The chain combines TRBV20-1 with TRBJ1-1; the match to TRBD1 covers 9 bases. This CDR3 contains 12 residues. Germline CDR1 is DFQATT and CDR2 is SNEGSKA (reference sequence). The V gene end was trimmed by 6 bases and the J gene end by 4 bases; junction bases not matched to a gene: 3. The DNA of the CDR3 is TGCAGTGCCAAACAGGGGGCCACTGAAGCTTTCTTT. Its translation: CSAKQGATEAFF.

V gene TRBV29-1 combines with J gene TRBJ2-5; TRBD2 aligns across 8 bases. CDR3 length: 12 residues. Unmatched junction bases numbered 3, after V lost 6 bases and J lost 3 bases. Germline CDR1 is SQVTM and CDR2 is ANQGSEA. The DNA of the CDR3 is TGCAGCGTGACTAGCGAAGAAGAGACCCAGTACTTC. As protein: CSVTSEEETQYF.

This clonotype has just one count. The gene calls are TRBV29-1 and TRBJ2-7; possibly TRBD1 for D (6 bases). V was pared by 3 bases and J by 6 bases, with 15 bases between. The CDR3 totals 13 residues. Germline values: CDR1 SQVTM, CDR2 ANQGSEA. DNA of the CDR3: TGCAGCGTTGACGGGGACACCATACGCGAGCAGTACTTC. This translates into CSVDGDTIREQYF.

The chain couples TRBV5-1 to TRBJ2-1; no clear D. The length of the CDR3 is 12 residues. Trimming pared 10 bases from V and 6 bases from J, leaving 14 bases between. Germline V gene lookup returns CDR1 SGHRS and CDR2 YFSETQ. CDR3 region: CASRLSANEQFF. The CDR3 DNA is TGCGCCTCTCGCTTGTCTGCCAATGAGCAGTTCTTC.

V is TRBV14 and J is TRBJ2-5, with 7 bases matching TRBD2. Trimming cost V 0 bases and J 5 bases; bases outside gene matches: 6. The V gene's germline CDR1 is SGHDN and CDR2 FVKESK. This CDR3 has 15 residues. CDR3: CASSQDLGGKETQYF. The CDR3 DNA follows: TGTGCCAGCAGCCAAGATCTGGGGGGGAAGGAGACCCAGTACTTC.

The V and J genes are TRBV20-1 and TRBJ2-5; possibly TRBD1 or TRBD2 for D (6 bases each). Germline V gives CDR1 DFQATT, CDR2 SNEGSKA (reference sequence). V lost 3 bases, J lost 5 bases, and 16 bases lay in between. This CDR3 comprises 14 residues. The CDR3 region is CSASRGARRETQYF. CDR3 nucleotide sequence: TGCAGTGCTAGTAGGGGGGCTAGGCGGGAGACCCAGTACTTC.

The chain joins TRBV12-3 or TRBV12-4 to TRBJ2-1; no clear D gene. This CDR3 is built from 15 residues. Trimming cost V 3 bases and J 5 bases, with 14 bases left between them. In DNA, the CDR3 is TGTGCCAGCAGTTTTTCCCCTGCAGAAAACAATGAGCAGTTCTTC. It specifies CASSFSPAENNEQFF.

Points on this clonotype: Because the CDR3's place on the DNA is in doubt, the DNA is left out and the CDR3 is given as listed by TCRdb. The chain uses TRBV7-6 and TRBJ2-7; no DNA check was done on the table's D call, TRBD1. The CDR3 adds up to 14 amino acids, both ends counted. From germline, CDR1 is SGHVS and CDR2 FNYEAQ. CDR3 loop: CASSFGPGGSEQYF.

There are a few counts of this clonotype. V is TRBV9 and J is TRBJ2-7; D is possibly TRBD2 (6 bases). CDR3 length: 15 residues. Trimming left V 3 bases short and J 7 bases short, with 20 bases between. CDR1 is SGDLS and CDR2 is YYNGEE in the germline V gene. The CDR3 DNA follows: TGTGCCAGCAGCGCCACCGGGACTCCGGGGAGTGAGCAGTACTTC. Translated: CASSATGTPGSEQYF.

The CDR3 sequence: CASSLSPSGTGSTDTQYF. CDR3 in DNA: TGTGCCAGCAGCTTAAGTCCATCCGGGACAGGGAGCACAGATACGCAGTATTTT. The genes are TRBV7-3 and TRBJ2-3; 9 nucleotides agree with TRBD1. The V gene end was trimmed by 1 base and the J gene end by 0 bases; junction bases not matched to a gene: 8. The CDR3 totals 18 residues. CDR1 and CDR2 from the germline V gene are SGHTA and FQGTGA.

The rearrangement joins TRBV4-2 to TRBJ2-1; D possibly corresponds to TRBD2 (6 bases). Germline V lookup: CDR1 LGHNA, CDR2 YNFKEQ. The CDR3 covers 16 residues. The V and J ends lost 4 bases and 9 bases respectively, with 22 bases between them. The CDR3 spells CASSPSVRGSLGEQFF. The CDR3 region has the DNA TGTGCCAGCAGCCCCTCAGTTCGGGGGAGTCTAGGTGAGCAGTTCTTC.

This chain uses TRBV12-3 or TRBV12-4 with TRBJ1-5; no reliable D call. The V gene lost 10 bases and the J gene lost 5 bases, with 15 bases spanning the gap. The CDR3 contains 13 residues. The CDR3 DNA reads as TGTGCCATTGCGCTCGCCGGGGATCAGCCCCAGCATTTT. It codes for CAIALAGDQPQHF.

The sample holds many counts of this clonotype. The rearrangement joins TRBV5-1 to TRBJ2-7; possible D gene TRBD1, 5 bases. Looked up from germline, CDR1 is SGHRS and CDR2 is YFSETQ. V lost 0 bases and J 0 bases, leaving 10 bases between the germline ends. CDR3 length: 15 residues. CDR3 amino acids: CASSLDRTFSYEQYF. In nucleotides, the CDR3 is TGCGCCAGCAGCTTGGACAGGACCTTCTCCTACGAGCAGTACTTC.

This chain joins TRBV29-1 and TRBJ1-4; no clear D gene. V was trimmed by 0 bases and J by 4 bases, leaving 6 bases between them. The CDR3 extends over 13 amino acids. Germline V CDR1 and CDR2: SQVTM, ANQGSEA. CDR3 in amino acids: CSVEDPDNEKLFF. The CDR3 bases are TGCAGCGTTGAAGATCCCGATAATGAAAAACTGTTTTTT. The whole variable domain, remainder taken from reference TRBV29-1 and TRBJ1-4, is SAVISQKPSRDICQRGTSLTIQCQVDSQVTMMFWYRQQPGQSLTLIATANQGSEATYESGFVIDKFPISRPNLTFSTLTVSNMSPEDSSIYLCSVEDPDNEKLFFGSGTQLSVL.